These T cell receptor beta chains were read from a single sample in a study of blood T cell repertoires in COVID-19. TCRdb's copy holds only in-frame clones and misses some; the assay was immunoSEQ multiplex PCR. The repertoire holds over 25,000 clones, about 90% seen once, with 1% in the top ten. Sequencing used peripheral blood. These receptor sequences come from a man aged 70-80 years with active or convalescent COVID-19. Both conserved end residues are part of each CDR3. Each record gives: D gene, V gene, J gene, CDR3 length, CDR3 protein, CDR3 DNA. The D gene is left open where the match is weak.

d_gene: TRBD1
v_gene: TRBV5-4
j_gene: TRBJ1-2
len: 16
CDR3aa: CASSPAGTGTNYGYTF
CDR3nt: TGTGCCAGCAGCCCGGCCGGGACAGGCACTAACTATGGCTACACCTTC

d_gene: -
v_gene: TRBV5-1
j_gene: TRBJ1-1
len: 12
CDR3aa: CASKEGNTEAFF
CDR3nt: TGCGCCAGCAAGGAGGGTAACACTGAAGCTTTCTTT

d_gene: TRBD1
v_gene: TRBV19
j_gene: TRBJ1-1
len: 14
CDR3aa: CASRKTGRNTEAFF
CDR3nt: TGTGCCAGTAGGAAGACAGGGAGAAACACTGAAGCTTTCTTT

d_gene: -
v_gene: TRBV7-2
j_gene: TRBJ2-1
len: 13
CDR3aa: CASSLYEENEQFF
CDR3nt: TGTGCCAGCAGCTTATATGAGGAGAATGAGCAGTTCTTC

d_gene: -
v_gene: TRBV18
j_gene: TRBJ2-7
len: 14
CDR3aa: CASSPPGRGYEQYF
CDR3nt: TGTGCCAGCTCACCACCGGGCAGGGGCTACGAGCAGTACTTC

d_gene: TRBD1
v_gene: TRBV5-1
j_gene: TRBJ1-4
len: 14
CDR3aa: CASSPGQGGEKLFF
CDR3nt: TGCGCCAGCAGCCCGGGACAGGGTGGGGAAAAACTGTTTTTT

d_gene: -
v_gene: TRBV4-1
j_gene: TRBJ2-1
len: 17
CDR3aa: CASSQTYPGREHNEQFF
CDR3nt: TGCGCCAGCAGCCAGACATACCCGGGCAGGGAACACAATGAGCAGTTCTTC

d_gene: -
v_gene: TRBV27
j_gene: TRBJ1-6
len: 14
CDR3aa: CASSLNRVGSPLHF
CDR3nt: TGTGCCAGCAGCCTAAACAGGGTTGGGTCACCCCTCCACTTT

d_gene: TRBD2
v_gene: TRBV15
j_gene: TRBJ2-7
len: 14
CDR3aa: CATSRGTSGSEQYF
CDR3nt: TGTGCCACCAGCAGAGGGACTAGCGGGAGCGAGCAGTACTTC

d_gene: TRBD1
v_gene: TRBV2
j_gene: TRBJ1-1
len: 13
CDR3aa: CAIETGAATEAFF
CDR3nt: TGTGCCATTGAGACAGGGGCGGCCACTGAAGCTTTCTTT

d_gene: -
v_gene: TRBV20-1
j_gene: TRBJ2-5
len: 15
CDR3aa: CSASDPIEVQETQYF
CDR3nt: TGCAGTGCTAGTGACCCCATAGAGGTCCAAGAGACCCAGTACTTC

d_gene: -
v_gene: TRBV19
j_gene: TRBJ2-2
len: 15
CDR3aa: CASSVIGVGTGELFF
CDR3nt: TGTGCCAGTAGTGTCATAGGGGTAGGCACCGGGGAGCTGTTTTTT

d_gene: -
v_gene: TRBV5-1
j_gene: TRBJ2-3
len: 15
CDR3aa: CASSLASDRSDTQYF
CDR3nt: TGCGCCAGCAGCTTGGCATCAGACAGGTCAGATACGCAGTATTTT

d_gene: -
v_gene: TRBV5-1
j_gene: TRBJ1-2
len: 14
CDR3aa: CASTYGGGPDGYTF
CDR3nt: TGCGCCAGCACCTACGGGGGGGGACCTGATGGCTACACCTTC

d_gene: TRBD1
v_gene: TRBV5-4
j_gene: TRBJ1-6
len: 16
CDR3aa: CASSREGAGKYSPLHF
CDR3nt: TGTGCCAGCAGCCGGGAGGGGGCAGGGAAGTATTCACCCCTCCACTTT

d_gene: -
v_gene: TRBV5-1
j_gene: TRBJ2-2
len: 13
CDR3aa: CATKGANTGELFF
CDR3nt: TGCGCCACCAAGGGAGCGAACACCGGGGAGCTGTTTTTT

d_gene: -
v_gene: TRBV19
j_gene: TRBJ2-7
len: 8
CDR3aa: CASIPGNF
CDR3nt: TGTGCCAGTATTCCGGGGAACTTC

d_gene: TRBD1
v_gene: TRBV7-8
j_gene: TRBJ1-6
len: 16
CDR3aa: CASSRTGGIYNSPLHF
CDR3nt: TGTGCCAGCAGCCGGACAGGGGGAATCTATAATTCACCCCTCCACTTT

d_gene: -
v_gene: TRBV5-6
j_gene: TRBJ1-4
len: 15
CDR3aa: CASSLGRLGDPGVFF
CDR3nt: TGTGCCAGCAGCTTGGGGCGTCTAGGGGACCCGGGAGTGTTTTTT

d_gene: -
v_gene: TRBV7-8
j_gene: TRBJ1-1
len: 17
CDR3aa: CASSLGPRQEVNTEAFF
CDR3nt: TGTGCCAGCAGCTTAGGCCCACGACAGGAGGTGAACACTGAAGCTTTCTTT

d_gene: -
v_gene: TRBV18
j_gene: TRBJ1-2
len: 14
CDR3aa: CASSPVPAGEGYTF
CDR3nt: TGTGCCAGCTCACCAGTCCCCGCGGGGGAGGGCTACACCTTC

d_gene: -
v_gene: TRBV20-1
j_gene: TRBJ1-2
len: 11
CDR3aa: CSAITDYGYTF
CDR3nt: TGCAGTGCTATAACGGACTATGGCTACACCTTC